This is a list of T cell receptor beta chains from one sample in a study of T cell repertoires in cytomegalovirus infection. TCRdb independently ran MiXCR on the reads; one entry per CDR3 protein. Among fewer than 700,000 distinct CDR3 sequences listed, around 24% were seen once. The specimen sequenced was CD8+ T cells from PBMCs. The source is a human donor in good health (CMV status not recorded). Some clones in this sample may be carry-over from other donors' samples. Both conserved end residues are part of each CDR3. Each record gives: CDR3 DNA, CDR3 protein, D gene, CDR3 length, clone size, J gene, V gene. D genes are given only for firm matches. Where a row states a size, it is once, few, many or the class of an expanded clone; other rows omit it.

CDR3 DNA: TGTGCCAGCAGTCCACAGGGAGCAGGAAACACCATATATTTT
CDR3 protein: CASSPQGAGNTIYF
D gene: .
CDR3 length: 14
clone size: .
J gene: TRBJ1-3
V gene: TRBV27

CDR3 DNA: TGTGCCAGCAGCGCCCCCCAGGCAGGGGAGACCCAGTACTTC
CDR3 protein: CASSAPQAGETQYF
D gene: .
CDR3 length: 14
clone size: .
J gene: TRBJ2-5
V gene: TRBV11-2

CDR3 DNA: TGTGCCAGCAGCTTATTCACTGAAGCTTTCTTT
CDR3 protein: CASSLFTEAFF
D gene: .
CDR3 length: 11
clone size: .
J gene: TRBJ1-1
V gene: TRBV7-6

CDR3 DNA: TGTGCCAGCAGTTACCCAACGGGCAATGAGCAGTTCTTC
CDR3 protein: CASSYPTGNEQFF
D gene: .
CDR3 length: 13
clone size: .
J gene: TRBJ2-1
V gene: TRBV6-1

CDR3 DNA: TGTGCCAGCAGCTCCAGGGGAGACAATGAAAAGGGACTGTTTTTT
CDR3 protein: CASSSRGDNEKGLFF
D gene: .
CDR3 length: 15
clone size: .
J gene: TRBJ1-4
V gene: TRBV7-9

CDR3 DNA: TGTGCCAGCAGTTACTACAGACAGGGAACAGATACGCAGTATTTT
CDR3 protein: CASSYYRQGTDTQYF
D gene: TRBD1
CDR3 length: 15
clone size: .
J gene: TRBJ2-3
V gene: TRBV6-5

CDR3 DNA: TGTGCCAGCAGGGAGACAGGGGGTTTTACTGAAGCTTTCTTT
CDR3 protein: CASRETGGFTEAFF
D gene: TRBD1
CDR3 length: 14
clone size: few
J gene: TRBJ1-1
V gene: TRBV6-5

CDR3 DNA: TGTGCCAGCAGCATGGACTTTTATCTCGCCGGGGAGCTGTTTTTT
CDR3 protein: CASSMDFYLAGELFF
D gene: .
CDR3 length: 15
clone size: few
J gene: TRBJ2-2
V gene: TRBV7-9

CDR3 DNA: TGCGCCAGCAGCCAAGATAAACTAGCGGGGTACAATGAGCAGTTCTTC
CDR3 protein: CASSQDKLAGYNEQFF
D gene: TRBD2
CDR3 length: 16
clone size: .
J gene: TRBJ2-1
V gene: TRBV4-3

CDR3 DNA: TGTGCCAGCAGCTTGCGGTTTGGTAGCACAGATACGCAGTATTTT
CDR3 protein: CASSLRFGSTDTQYF
D gene: .
CDR3 length: 15
clone size: .
J gene: TRBJ2-3
V gene: TRBV7-9

CDR3 DNA: TGTGCCACCAGGTACCAACAGGGTAACGACACTGAAGCTTTCTTT
CDR3 protein: CATRYQQGNDTEAFF
D gene: .
CDR3 length: 15
clone size: few
J gene: TRBJ1-1
V gene: TRBV24-1

CDR3 DNA: TGCGCCAGCAGTGAGCCCCGATCCGAGCAGTACTTC
CDR3 protein: CASSEPRSEQYF
D gene: .
CDR3 length: 12
clone size: .
J gene: TRBJ2-7
V gene: TRBV10-1

CDR3 DNA: TGTGCCAGCAGCCTACCCCCAGGACTAGCGGGGGACTCAGATACGCAGTATTTT
CDR3 protein: CASSLPPGLAGDSDTQYF
D gene: TRBD2
CDR3 length: 18
clone size: few
J gene: TRBJ2-3
V gene: TRBV7-8

CDR3 DNA: TGTGCCATCGGGGTGACCAGAGCTAGCACAGATACGCAGTATTTT
CDR3 protein: CAIGVTRASTDTQYF
D gene: .
CDR3 length: 15
clone size: .
J gene: TRBJ2-3
V gene: TRBV10-3

CDR3 DNA: TGTGCCAGCAGCTATAGCGGGGGGGCCGTAGAGACCCAGTACTTC
CDR3 protein: CASSYSGGAVETQYF
D gene: TRBD2
CDR3 length: 15
clone size: .
J gene: TRBJ2-5
V gene: TRBV11-2

CDR3 DNA: TGTGCCAGCAGCTTAAATCCAGGCATGAACACTGAAGCTTTCTTT
CDR3 protein: CASSLNPGMNTEAFF
D gene: .
CDR3 length: 15
clone size: many
J gene: TRBJ1-1
V gene: TRBV7-6